This is a list of T cell receptor beta chains from one sample in a study of T-cell memory formation after mild COVID-19. From the 5' RACE reads, TCRdb called clonotypes with MiXCR, one entry per CDR3 protein. The table records 100,000 or so distinct CDR3 sequences, around 10% of them present only once. The sample taken for sequencing was PBMCs or a T cell subset sorted from them (not recorded which). The receptors here all came from a man aged 18 to 29 who had mild COVID-19 (a few samples of this study predate the infection). Cell type and time point are not known. Both conserved end residues are trimmed from each CDR3.

V gene	CDR3 length	J gene	CDR3 protein
TRBV7-9	13	TRBJ2-3	ASSSMGTDTDTQY
TRBV14	12	TRBJ2-7	ASSQDVISYEQY
TRBV6-5	12	TRBJ2-6	ASSYNPGANVLT
TRBV27	13	TRBJ1-5	ASSSLLDLTRPQH
TRBV7-2	13	TRBJ1-5	ASSQHSRGDQPQH
TRBV21-1	12	TRBJ1-1	ASRQRTGELKAF
TRBV12-3/TRBV12-4	16	TRBJ2-6	ASRRAGGPISGANVLT
TRBV6-1	13	TRBJ2-1	ASSERAGEGNEQF
TRBV29-1	11	TRBJ2-3	SVPRGVSYTQY
TRBV4-1	13	TRBJ2-3	ASSQTGTGVHTQY
TRBV7-9	16	TRBJ2-2	ASSLEARGAGGTGELF
TRBV28	12	TRBJ2-1	ASSRDSNYNEQF
TRBV6-5	15	TRBJ2-1	ASSSPGPSPLYNEQF
TRBV5-5	12	TRBJ1-4	ASSPIATNEKLF
TRBV27	16	TRBJ1-2	ASSLGAFTGGLNYGYT
TRBV2	11	TRBJ2-1	GRGSGGINEQF
TRBV2	12	TRBJ1-2	ASSDGGAAYGYT
TRBV12-3/TRBV12-4	11	TRBJ2-6	ASRGTGANVLT
TRBV3-1	10	TRBJ2-2	ASSQVPLELF
TRBV12-3/TRBV12-4	10	TRBJ2-5	ASSGGWETQY
TRBV29-1	10	TRBJ1-2	SARQGVYGYT
TRBV4-1	16	TRBJ2-5	ASSHQRWGQVGQETQY
TRBV4-1	14	TRBJ2-1	ASSQDGGLVWNEQF
TRBV7-6	12	TRBJ2-7	ASSLGQGASEQY
TRBV5-6	14	TRBJ1-2	ASSLAGGGRVYGYT
TRBV24-1	15	TRBJ2-5	ATSDPAGEGGKETQY
TRBV20-1	11	TRBJ2-2	SARDLRTGELF
TRBV25-1	12	TRBJ1-2	ASSAWGRGPGYT
TRBV27	11	TRBJ2-7	ASSLSGPYEQY
TRBV10-2	13	TRBJ2-7	ASSEGGGPPHEQY
TRBV23-1	12	TRBJ2-2	ARTSQGSTGELF